Below, 16 T cell receptor beta chains from the same sample are listed, as sequenced in a study of early T cells in non-severe SARS-CoV-2 infection. Via MiXCR, TCRdb re-called the 5' RACE reads, giving one row per CDR3 protein. This table has tens of thousands of distinct CDR3 sequences, around a tenth appearing once. The sequencing here drew on whole blood, taken at baseline. Source of these receptors: an adult who was a healthcare worker with PCR-confirmed SARS-CoV-2 infection or an uninfected control (not recorded which).

The V gene is TRBV7-3, the J gene TRBJ2-2; D may be TRBD2 (6 bases). The V gene's germline CDR1 is SGHTA and CDR2 FQGTGA. Trimming took 1 base from V and 1 from J, leaving 10 bases between them. The CDR3 extends over 16 amino acids. The DNA of the CDR3 is TGTGCCAGCAGCTTAAGGGCGGGGAAGAACACCGGGGAGCTGTTTTTT. As protein: CASSLRAGKNTGELFF.

This clonotype was counted a few times. The chain carries TRBV13 and TRBJ2-1; D not certain. V shed 10 bases and J shed 5 bases, with 9 bases lying between them. The CDR3 runs 11 residues. Per the germline V gene, CDR1 is PRHDT and CDR2 is FYEKMQ (reference sequence). The CDR3 spells CANHQNNEQFF. CDR3 DNA sequence: TGTGCCAATCACCAGAACAATGAGCAGTTCTTC.

V usage is TRBV5-4 and J usage is TRBJ1-1; D remains unclear. Germline V gives CDR1 SGHNT, CDR2 YYREEE (reference sequence). Trimming took off 0 bases at V and 1 base at J, with 13 bases between the two ends. There are 16 residues in the CDR3. CDR3 DNA: TGTGCCAGCAGCTTGGGTACACTACTCCCGAACACTGAAGCTTTCTTT. Residues: CASSLGTLLPNTEAFF.

This clonotype has at least ten counts. This chain uses TRBV24-1 with TRBJ2-1; a possible D gene is TRBD1 (5 bases). Trimming took off 3 bases at V and 8 bases at J, with 10 bases between the two ends. Germline assignment: CDR1 KGHDR and CDR2 SFDVKD. The CDR3 length is 13 residues. The CDR3 DNA is TGTGCCACCAGTGATGGGCAGGGCTATGAGCAGTTCTTC. Translated, it gives CATSDGQGYEQFF.

The rearrangement links TRBV18 to TRBJ2-3; D might be TRBD1 (6 bases). The CDR3 length is 15 residues. Germline values: CDR1 KGHSH, CDR2 LQKENI. V was trimmed by 3 bases and J by 2 bases, leaving 12 bases between them. CDR3 amino acids: CASSPSRGNTDTQYF. The CDR3 DNA reads TGTGCCAGCTCACCCTCGAGGGGGAACACAGATACGCAGTATTTT.

This clonotype was observed a handful of times. Mismatch with germline at one junction end may stem from a read error. The chain links TRBV29-1 to TRBJ2-7; 7 nucleotides line up with TRBD2. Germline V CDR1 and CDR2: SQVTM, ANQGSEA. The CDR3 is 13 residues long. The CDR3 nucleotides are TGCAGCGTTAAAGACCGGGGGGCCTACGAGCAGTACTTC. As protein: CSVKDRGAYEQYF.

The gene calls are TRBV11-3 and TRBJ2-6; D is perhaps TRBD2 (5 bases). CDR1 is SGHNT, CDR2 YENEEA, per germline. This CDR3 has 17 residues. Trimming took off 5 bases at V and 2 bases at J, with 16 bases between the two ends. This CDR3 reads CASSTRGRMTGANVLTF. CDR3 nucleotides: TGTGCCAGCAGCACCCGCGGGCGCATGACTGGGGCCAACGTCCTGACTTTC.

This clonotype has just a few counts. The rearrangement links TRBV7-2 to TRBJ2-1; tentative D call: TRBD1 (6 bases). Germline CDR1 is SGHTA and CDR2 is FQGNSA. Between the trimmed V and J ends, which lost 7 bases and 9 bases, there was a span of 22 bases. CDR3 length: 15 amino acids. In nucleotides, the CDR3 is TGTGCCAGCACCGCATCAGGGGCTCTAGGCGGTGAGCAGTTCTTC. It translates to CASTASGALGGEQFF.

There are many counts of this clonotype. This chain connects TRBV20-1 to TRBJ2-5; 9 bases agree with TRBD2. Germline values: CDR1 DFQATT, CDR2 SNEGSKA (reference sequence). The CDR3 runs 16 residues. V shed 4 bases and J 3 bases; nucleotides not matched to a gene: 12. CDR3 coding DNA: TGCAGTGCTATCCTATTTGGCGGGGGGGCTGAAGAGACCCAGTACTTC. Its protein product is CSAILFGGGAEETQYF.

The table lists this clonotype with a few counts. This chain uses TRBV6-2 or TRBV6-3 with TRBJ2-7; D is uncertain. The CDR3 sequence is 13 residues long. Germline-derived CDR1 and CDR2 are MNHEY and SVGEGT. Trimming took 4 bases from V and 3 from J, leaving 10 bases between them. The CDR3 sequence is CASSFPSGYEQYF. The CDR3 DNA reads TGTGCCAGCAGTTTCCCGTCGGGCTACGAGCAGTACTTC.

This clonotype was counted between two and nine times. This chain's CDR3 is CASSPQVAGETQYF. DNA of the CDR3: TGCGCCAGCAGCCCCCAGGTGGCGGGGGAGACCCAGTACTTC. This chain connects TRBV5-1 to TRBJ2-5, with D maybe TRBD2 (6 bases). With 4 bases removed from V and 5 bases from J, the gap between germline ends came to 15 bases. The CDR3 length is 14 residues. Looked up from germline, CDR1 is SGHRS and CDR2 is YFSETQ.

CDR3 sequence: CASSLVPSGGQSTDTQYF. CDR3 in DNA: TGTGCCAGCAGCTTAGTCCCTAGCGGGGGGCAGAGCACAGATACGCAGTATTTT. The rearrangement links TRBV7-2 to TRBJ2-3; 11 bases are shared with TRBD2. Trimming took 1 base from V and 0 from J; bases not matched to a gene: 6. From germline, CDR1 is SGHTA and CDR2 FQGNSA. The CDR3 has 18 residues.

V is TRBV4-1 and J is TRBJ1-1, with a possible D match to TRBD1 (6 bases). CDR3 length equals 14 residues. Germline CDR1 is MGHRA and CDR2 is YSYEKL. V shed 1 base and J shed 7 bases, with 13 bases lying between them. For the CDR3, the DNA is TGCGCCAGCAGCCAAGGGGGGGCGCGTGGTGAAGCTTTCTTT. This gives the protein CASSQGGARGEAFF.

The rearrangement links TRBV4-2 to TRBJ2-3; D might be TRBD1 or TRBD2, each matching 6 bases. Germline lookup yields CDR1 LGHNA and CDR2 YNFKEQ. The V and J ends lost 5 bases and 0 bases respectively, with 18 bases between them. The CDR3 runs 17 residues. The CDR3 spells CASSTPEGGGSTDTQYF. In DNA, the CDR3 is TGTGCCAGCAGCACCCCCGAGGGGGGCGGAAGCACAGATACGCAGTATTTT.

This clonotype was seen at least ten times. The chain couples TRBV9 to TRBJ2-5; D is perhaps TRBD1 or TRBD2 (7 bases each). Germline V CDR1 and CDR2: SGDLS, YYNGEE. V was shortened by 4 bases and J by 3 bases, with 16 bases between the two germline ends. The CDR3 sequence is 15 residues long. The CDR3 region has the DNA TGTGCCAGCAGCATCGATCCAGGGGGGGAAGAGACCCAGTACTTC. This translates into CASSIDPGGEETQYF.

The chain links TRBV6-6 to TRBJ1-4; TRBD1 might be the D (5 bases). This CDR3 has 19 residues. Between the trimmed V and J ends, which lost 1 base and 2 bases, there was a span of 20 bases. Germline V lookup: CDR1 MNHNY, CDR2 SVGAGI (reference sequence). CDR3 nucleotide sequence: TGTGCCAGCAGTTACTTTCCGGGACCGGGAATGTCGACTAATGAAAAACTGTTTTTT. Its protein is CASSYFPGPGMSTNEKLFF.